One and the same sample provided the 22 T cell receptor beta chains below, sequenced in a study of cytomegalovirus exposure and HLA in healthy donors (dated by TCRdb to about 2017). The library was produced with the immunoSEQ multiplex PCR assay. For the multiplex PCR, a mixture combining 60 forward primers for TCR Vbeta segments and 13 reverse primers for TCR Jbeta segments was used. Sourced from immuneACCESS, this table was stored by TCRdb with only in-frame sequences that have V and J called. A share of the clones is absent; for the studies checked, an unresolved V gene accounts for under half, and the remainder has no known explanation. A total of more than 150,000 clones appear in this sample, around four fifths of them only once. The biggest ten clones account for under 2% of the sample. Sequenced material: PBMCs. These receptors all stem from a woman under 30 in good health and CMV-seronegative.

This clone has more than one count but fewer than ten. CDR3 amino acids: CASSLGLQVSYEQYF. The CDR3 region has the DNA TGTGCCAGCAGCTTGGGTTTACAGGTGTCCTACGAGCAGTACTTC. This rearrangement joins TRBV5-6 to TRBJ2-7, with D perhaps matching TRBD1 (5 bases). The CDR3 is made up of 15 amino acids. The germline CDR1 and CDR2 sequences are SGHDT and YYEEEE. V was clipped by 0 bases and J by 1 base, with 11 bases between them.

The chain has TRBV28 and TRBJ2-1; 7 bases agree with TRBD2. Trimming took 6 bases from V and 9 from J; bases not matched to a gene: 11. CDR1 is MDHEN and CDR2 is SYDVKM in the germline V gene. The length of the CDR3 is 14 residues. The CDR3 DNA reads TGTGCCAGCAGCTTTACTAGCGTAAGGGGTGAGCAGTTCTTC. It codes for CASSFTSVRGEQFF.

This sequence joins TRBV18 and TRBJ2-1, with 8 bases fitting TRBD1. The CDR3 loop spans 16 amino acids. V dropped 3 bases and J dropped 0; count of bases not matched to a gene: 4. Germline V CDR1 and CDR2: KGHSH, LQKENI. This CDR3 reads CASSPDRGRSYNEQFF. As DNA, the CDR3 is TGTGCCAGCTCACCCGACAGGGGTCGCTCCTACAATGAGCAGTTCTTC.

The chain joins TRBV7-2 to TRBJ1-2, with TRBD1 as a possible D gene (6 bases). Germline CDR1 is SGHTA and CDR2 is FQGNSA. Trimming shortened V by 4 bases and J by 0 bases, and 18 bases separated the two germline ends. The CDR3 covers 17 residues. The DNA for the CDR3 is TGTGCCAGCAGCTCCCGGAAGAGTGGACAGACTAACTATGGCTACACCTTC. Amino acids: CASSSRKSGQTNYGYTF.

The rearrangement uses TRBV5-8 and TRBJ2-1; 7 positions agree with TRBD2. Losses at the gene ends were 3 bases for V and 1 base for J; bases not matched to a gene: 1. Germline loops: CDR1 SGHTS, CDR2 YDEGEE. The CDR3 covers 14 residues. This chain's CDR3 is CASSSGGSYNEQFF. DNA for the CDR3: TGTGCCAGCAGCTCGGGGGGTTCCTACAATGAGCAGTTCTTC.

This clone has only a few counts. This chain's CDR3 is CAISEVDSAGDTQYF. CDR3 nucleotides: TGTGCCATCAGTGAGGTGGACAGTGCAGGAGATACGCAGTATTTT. The gene calls are TRBV10-3 and TRBJ2-3, with D perhaps matching TRBD1 (6 bases). This CDR3 region has 15 residues. The germline CDR1 and CDR2 sequences are ENHRY and SYGVKD. V was shortened by 2 bases and J by 5 bases, with 14 bases between the two germline ends.

This clone has more than one count but fewer than ten. The V and J genes are TRBV6-5 and TRBJ2-1, with 8 bases aligning to TRBD2. CDR3 size: 15 residues. The germline V gene has CDR1 MNHEY and CDR2 SVGAGI. V lost 6 bases, J lost 8 bases, and 12 bases stayed unmatched. Here the CDR3 reads CASRGGGHGGDEQFF. CDR3 DNA: TGTGCCAGCAGAGGCGGGGGGCATGGCGGAGATGAGCAGTTCTTC.

This sequence joins TRBV9 and TRBJ1-1, with 7 bases lining up with TRBD1. Germline V lookup: CDR1 SGDLS, CDR2 YYNGEE. This CDR3 is built from 13 residues. The junction had 7 bases not matched to a gene; V was cut back by 4 bases and J by 7 bases. This chain's CDR3 is CASSRDSAIEAFF. CDR3 nucleotide sequence: TGTGCCAGCAGCCGGGACAGCGCCATTGAAGCTTTCTTT.

V is TRBV4-1 and J is TRBJ2-1; 8 bases are shared with TRBD2. V shed 4 bases and J 7 bases; nucleotides not matched to a gene: 15. Germline lookup yields CDR1 MGHRA and CDR2 YSYEKL. The CDR3 has 17 amino acids. CDR3 nucleotides: TGCGCCAGCAGCCCCCCCCGAGCGGGGGCGGGATCTAATGAGCAGTTCTTC. This gives the protein CASSPPRAGAGSNEQFF.

The J gene is TRBJ1-1, the V gene TRBV18, with TRBD1 matching 7 bases. The CDR3 consists of 13 residues. Germline-derived CDR1 and CDR2 are KGHSH and LQKENI. V lost 4 bases and J lost 4; bases outside the gene matches: 3. CDR3 residues: CASSLQGGTEAFF. CDR3 DNA sequence: TGTGCCAGCTCACTTCAGGGGGGCACTGAAGCTTTCTTT. Full variable domain (remainder filled in from reference TRBV18 and TRBJ1-1): NAGVMQNPRHLVRRRGQEARLRCSPMKGHSHVYWYRQLPEEGLKFMVYLQKENIIDESGMPKERFSAEFPKEGPSILRIQQVVRGDSAAYFCASSLQGGTEAFFGQGTRLTVV.

The chain recombines TRBV9 with TRBJ1-3; D gene uncertain. The CDR3 is 13 residues long. V was cut by 4 bases and J by 2 bases, with 7 bases left in between. The germline V gene encodes CDR1 SGDLS and CDR2 YYNGEE. In DNA form, the CDR3 reads TGTGCCAGCAGCCCGGGTACTGGAAACACCATATATTTT. The encoded protein is CASSPGTGNTIYF.

The gene calls are TRBV5-1 and TRBJ1-3; D may be TRBD1 (5 bases). V was clipped by 4 bases and J by 0 bases, with 8 bases between them. Germline V gene lookup returns CDR1 SGHRS and CDR2 YFSETQ. The CDR3 is 14 amino acids. CDR3 in amino acids: CASSPGGSGNTIYF. In DNA form, the CDR3 reads TGCGCCAGCAGCCCGGGGGGCTCTGGAAACACCATATATTTT.

The rearrangement links TRBV5-6 to TRBJ1-2; 9 positions match TRBD1. V shed 7 bases, J shed 4 bases, and the junction held 5 bases outside the gene matches. The CDR3 runs to 13 residues. Looked up from germline, CDR1 is SGHDT and CDR2 is YYEEEE. CDR3 protein: CASHRTGAYGYTF. In DNA, the CDR3 is TGTGCCAGCCATAGGACAGGGGCCTATGGCTACACCTTC.

Details on this clone: The junction departs from the called germline gene at one end, perhaps through a read error. V gene TRBV7-9 combines with J gene TRBJ1-1; tentative D call: TRBD1 (6 bases). The length of the CDR3 is 11 residues. Germline CDR1 and CDR2: SEHNR and FQNEAQ (reference sequence). CDR3: CSSSAGQEAFF. CDR3 sequence (DNA): TGTTCCAGCAGCGCTGGACAGGAAGCTTTCTTT.

V usage is TRBV6-5 and J usage is TRBJ2-7; D might be TRBD2 (7 bases). This CDR3 contains 16 residues. Trimming removed 0 bases at V and 3 bases at J, with 15 bases between. The germline V gene encodes CDR1 MNHEY and CDR2 SVGAGI. The CDR3, as DNA: TGTGCCAGCAGTTACTCGGTTTCGGGGGGCGTCTACGAGCAGTACTTC. As protein: CASSYSVSGGVYEQYF.

CDR3 nucleotides: TGTGCCAGCAGCGCTTCCTCAACAGGGGAGCAGTTCTTC. It specifies CASSASSTGEQFF. The V gene is TRBV9, the J gene TRBJ2-1, with D possibly being TRBD1 (6 bases). The CDR3 is 13 residues long. Trimming shortened V by 3 bases and J by 10 bases, and 14 bases separated the two germline ends. CDR1 is SGDLS and CDR2 is YYNGEE in the germline V gene.

The chain couples TRBV6-6 to TRBJ1-2; 8 bases align to TRBD1. Germline trimming cut 4 bases from V and 2 bases from J; bases unmatched to any gene: 6. The germline V gene has CDR1 MNHNY and CDR2 SVGAGI (reference sequence). The CDR3 has 15 residues. CDR3 sequence: CASSSGQGLNYGYTF. CDR3 nucleotides: TGTGCCAGCAGTTCCGGACAGGGCCTAAACTATGGCTACACCTTC.

The V call is TRBV7-3, the J call TRBJ1-1; 9 nucleotides align to TRBD1. J was trimmed by 8 bases and V by 1 base; bases with no gene match: 2. Looked up from germline, CDR1 is SGHTA and CDR2 is FQGTGA. The length of the CDR3 is 13 residues. This chain's CDR3 is CASSLRQGGEAFF. The CDR3 DNA reads TGTGCCAGCAGCTTAAGACAGGGGGGGGAAGCTTTCTTT.

The gene calls are TRBV5-4 and TRBJ1-1, with a weak D call TRBD1 (5 bases). V was trimmed by 0 bases and J by 4 bases, leaving 16 bases between them. CDR1 is SGHNT and CDR2 is YYREEE in the germline V gene (reference sequence). The CDR3 covers 16 residues. CDR3 nucleotide sequence: TGTGCCAGCAGCTTGGCCGGGGGGACCCCCAGCACTGAAGCTTTCTTT. It encodes CASSLAGGTPSTEAFF.

The CDR3 loop reads CASVNQGSGNTIYF. CDR3 bases: TGTGCCAGCGTCAACCAGGGCTCCGGAAACACCATATATTTT. The chain has TRBV2 and TRBJ1-3; D may be TRBD1 (5 bases). This CDR3 region has 14 residues. Germline loops: CDR1 SNHLY, CDR2 FYNNEI. V dropped 8 bases and J dropped 4 bases, with 15 bases sitting between them. Based on the CDR3 plus reference TRBV2 and TRBJ1-3, the full variable domain is EPEVTQTPSHQVTQMGQEVILRCVPISNHLYFYWYRQILGQKVEFLVSFYNNEISEKSEIFDDQFSVERPDGSNFTLKIRSTKLEDSAMYFCASVNQGSGNTIYFGEGSWLTVV.

This sequence joins TRBV6-1 and TRBJ2-1, with a weak D call TRBD2 (6 bases). Germline values: CDR1 MNHNS, CDR2 SASEGT. The CDR3 consists of 14 residues. Trimming left V 5 bases short and J 8 bases short, with 16 bases between. The CDR3 loop is CASSLRLGPDEQFF. CDR3 DNA sequence: TGTGCCAGCAGTCTACGACTAGGACCCGATGAGCAGTTCTTC.

This chain joins TRBV6-1 and TRBJ2-4; 9 bases line up with TRBD1. Germline V gene data show CDR1 as MNHNS and CDR2 as SASEGT. This CDR3 comprises 15 residues. Losses at the gene ends were 4 bases for V and 4 bases for J; bases not matched to a gene: 5. The chain's CDR3 is CASSGGTGSKNIQYF. The CDR3 DNA is TGTGCCAGCAGTGGGGGGACAGGGAGTAAAAACATTCAGTACTTC.